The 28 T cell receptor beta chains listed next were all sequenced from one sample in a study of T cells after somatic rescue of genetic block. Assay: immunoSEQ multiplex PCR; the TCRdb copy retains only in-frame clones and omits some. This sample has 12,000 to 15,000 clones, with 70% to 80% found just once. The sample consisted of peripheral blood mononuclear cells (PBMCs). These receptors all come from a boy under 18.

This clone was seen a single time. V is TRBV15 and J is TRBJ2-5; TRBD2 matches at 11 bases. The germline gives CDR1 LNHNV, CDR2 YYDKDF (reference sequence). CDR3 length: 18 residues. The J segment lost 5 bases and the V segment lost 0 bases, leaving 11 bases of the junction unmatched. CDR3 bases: TGTGCCACCAGCAGAGACAAATTAGCGGGAGGGTGGTCTGAGACCCAGTACTTC. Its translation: CATSRDKLAGGWSETQYF. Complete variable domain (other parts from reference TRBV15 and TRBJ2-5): DAMVIQNPRYQVTQFGKPVTLSCSQTLNHNVMYWYQQKSSQAPKLLFHYYDKDFNNEADTPDNFQSRRPNTSFCFLDIRSPGLGDTAMYLCATSRDKLAGGWSETQYFGPGTRLLVL.

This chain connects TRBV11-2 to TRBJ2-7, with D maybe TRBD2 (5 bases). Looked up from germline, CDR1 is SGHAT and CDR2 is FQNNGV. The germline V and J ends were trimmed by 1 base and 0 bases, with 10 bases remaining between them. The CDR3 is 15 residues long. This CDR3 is CASSLVGGLSYEQYF. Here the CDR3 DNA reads TGTGCCAGCAGCTTAGTGGGTGGACTCTCCTACGAGCAGTACTTC.

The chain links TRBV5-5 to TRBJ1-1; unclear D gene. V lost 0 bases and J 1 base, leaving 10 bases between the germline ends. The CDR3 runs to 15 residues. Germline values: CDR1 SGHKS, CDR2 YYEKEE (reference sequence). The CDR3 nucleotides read TGTGCCAGCAGCTTGGTCTCAGCGGGGAACACTGAAGCTTTCTTT. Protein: CASSLVSAGNTEAFF.

CDR3 sequence reads: CASSWKFNEKLFF. DNA for the CDR3: TGCGCCAGCAGCTGGAAGTTTAATGAAAAACTGTTTTTT. V gene TRBV5-1 combines with J gene TRBJ1-4; D gene ambiguous. Per the germline V gene, CDR1 is SGHRS and CDR2 is YFSETQ. V lost 3 bases to trimming and J lost 4 bases, with 7 bases between them. The CDR3 contains 13 residues.

CDR3 DNA sequence: TGTGCCAGCAGTGAAACCCCCTTGGGCCTTAGAGAAAAACTGTTTTTT. It encodes CASSETPLGLREKLFF. V and J are TRBV2 and TRBJ1-4; the D is unclear. The CDR3 is 16 amino acids. CDR1 SNHLY and CDR2 FYNNEI come from the germline V gene. V was pared by 2 bases and J by 8 bases, with 18 bases between.

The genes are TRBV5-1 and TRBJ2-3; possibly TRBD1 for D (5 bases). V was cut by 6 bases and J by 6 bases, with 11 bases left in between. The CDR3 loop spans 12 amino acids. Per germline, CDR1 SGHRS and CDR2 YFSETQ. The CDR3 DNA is TGCGCCAGCAACGGAGCAGGGGATACGCAGTATTTT. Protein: CASNGAGDTQYF.

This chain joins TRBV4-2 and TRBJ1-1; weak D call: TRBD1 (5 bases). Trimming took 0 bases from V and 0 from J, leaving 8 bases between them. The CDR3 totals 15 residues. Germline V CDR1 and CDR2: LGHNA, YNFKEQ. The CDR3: CASSQEGRVNTEAFF. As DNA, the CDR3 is TGTGCCAGCAGCCAAGAAGGCAGGGTGAACACTGAAGCTTTCTTT.

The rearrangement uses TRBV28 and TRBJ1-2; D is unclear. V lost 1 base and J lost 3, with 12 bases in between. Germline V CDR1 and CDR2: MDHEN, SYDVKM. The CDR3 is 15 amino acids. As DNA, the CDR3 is TGTGCCAGCAGTTTATTGGAGGGTCCTTACTATGGCTACACCTTC. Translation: CASSLLEGPYYGYTF.

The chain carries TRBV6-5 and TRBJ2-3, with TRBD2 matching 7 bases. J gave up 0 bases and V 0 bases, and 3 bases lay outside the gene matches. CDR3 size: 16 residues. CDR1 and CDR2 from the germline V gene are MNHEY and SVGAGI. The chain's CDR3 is CASSYSGGVSTDTQYF. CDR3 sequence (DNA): TGTGCCAGCAGTTACTCGGGGGGGGTTAGCACAGATACGCAGTATTTT.

The CDR3 DNA follows: TGTGCCAGCAGCTTTGTCGCGGGAAGGACAGATACGCAGTATTTT. It codes for CASSFVAGRTDTQYF. This chain uses TRBV5-6 with TRBJ2-3, with D possibly being TRBD2 (6 bases). The CDR3 covers 15 residues. Trimming took 2 bases from V and 3 from J, leaving 13 bases between them. Germline assignment: CDR1 SGHDT and CDR2 YYEEEE.

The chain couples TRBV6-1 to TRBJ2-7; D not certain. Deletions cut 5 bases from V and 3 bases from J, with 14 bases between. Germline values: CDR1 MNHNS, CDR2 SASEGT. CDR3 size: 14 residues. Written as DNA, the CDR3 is TGTGCCAGCAGTCCCAGGCAGATGGGCTACGAGCAGTACTTC. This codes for CASSPRQMGYEQYF.

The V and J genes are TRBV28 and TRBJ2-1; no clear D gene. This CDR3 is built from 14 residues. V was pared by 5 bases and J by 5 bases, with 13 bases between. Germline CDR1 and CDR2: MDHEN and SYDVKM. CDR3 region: CASSLGPRHNEQFF. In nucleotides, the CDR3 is TGTGCCAGCAGTCTTGGACCCCGCCACAATGAGCAGTTCTTC. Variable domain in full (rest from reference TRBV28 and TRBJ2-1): DVKVTQSSRYLVKRTGEKVFLECVQDMDHENMFWYRQDPGLGLRLIYFSYDVKMKEKGDIPEGYSVSREKKERFSLILESASTNQTSMYLCASSLGPRHNEQFFGPGTRLTVL.

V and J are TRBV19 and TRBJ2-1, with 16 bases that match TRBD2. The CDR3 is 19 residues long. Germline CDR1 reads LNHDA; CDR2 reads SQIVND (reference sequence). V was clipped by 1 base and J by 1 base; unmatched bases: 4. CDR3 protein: CASSIVGTSGGASYNEQFF. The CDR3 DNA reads TGTGCCAGTAGTATAGTTGGGACTAGCGGGGGGGCGTCCTACAATGAGCAGTTCTTC. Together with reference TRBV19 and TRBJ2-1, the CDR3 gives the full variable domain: DGGITQSPKYLFRKEGQNVTLSCEQNLNHDAMYWYRQDPGQGLRLIYYSQIVNDFQKGDIAEGYSVSREKKESFPLTVTSAQKNPTAFYLCASSIVGTSGGASYNEQFFGPGTRLTVL.

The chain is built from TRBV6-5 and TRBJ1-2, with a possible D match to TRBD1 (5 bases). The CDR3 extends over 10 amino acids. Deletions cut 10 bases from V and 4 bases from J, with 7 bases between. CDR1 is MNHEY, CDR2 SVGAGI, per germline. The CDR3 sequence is CATDSYGYTF. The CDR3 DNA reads TGTGCCACAGACAGCTATGGCTACACCTTC.

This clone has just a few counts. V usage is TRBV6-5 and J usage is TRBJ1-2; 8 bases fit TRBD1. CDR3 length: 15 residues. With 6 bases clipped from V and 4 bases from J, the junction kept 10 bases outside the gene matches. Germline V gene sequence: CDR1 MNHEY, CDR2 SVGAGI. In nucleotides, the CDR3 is TGTGCCAGCAGGCGGAACGGACAGGGAGTCTATGGCTACACCTTC. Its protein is CASRRNGQGVYGYTF.

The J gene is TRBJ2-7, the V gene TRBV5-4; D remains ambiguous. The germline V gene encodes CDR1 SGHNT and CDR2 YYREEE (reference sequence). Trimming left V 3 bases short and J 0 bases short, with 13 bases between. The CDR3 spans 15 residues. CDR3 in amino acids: CASSSNPSSSYEQYF. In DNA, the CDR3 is TGTGCCAGCAGCTCTAACCCATCGAGCTCCTACGAGCAGTACTTC.

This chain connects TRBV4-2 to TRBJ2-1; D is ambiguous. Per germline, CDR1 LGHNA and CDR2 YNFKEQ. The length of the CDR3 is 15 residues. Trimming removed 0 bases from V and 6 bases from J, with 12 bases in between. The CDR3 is CASSQDVLVRNEQFF. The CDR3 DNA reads TGTGCCAGCAGCCAAGATGTGCTAGTTCGCAATGAGCAGTTCTTC.

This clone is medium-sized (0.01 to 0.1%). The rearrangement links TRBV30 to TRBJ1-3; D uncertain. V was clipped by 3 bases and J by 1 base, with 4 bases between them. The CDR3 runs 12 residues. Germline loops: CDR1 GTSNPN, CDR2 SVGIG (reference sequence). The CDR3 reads CAWRASGNTIYF. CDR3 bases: TGTGCCTGGAGGGCATCTGGAAACACCATATATTTT.

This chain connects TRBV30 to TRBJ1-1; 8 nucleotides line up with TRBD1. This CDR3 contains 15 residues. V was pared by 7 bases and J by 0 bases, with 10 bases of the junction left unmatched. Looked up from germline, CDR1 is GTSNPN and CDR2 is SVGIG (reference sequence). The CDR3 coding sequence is TGTGCCTTTAACGGCGGGACAGGTATGAACACTGAAGCTTTCTTT. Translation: CAFNGGTGMNTEAFF.

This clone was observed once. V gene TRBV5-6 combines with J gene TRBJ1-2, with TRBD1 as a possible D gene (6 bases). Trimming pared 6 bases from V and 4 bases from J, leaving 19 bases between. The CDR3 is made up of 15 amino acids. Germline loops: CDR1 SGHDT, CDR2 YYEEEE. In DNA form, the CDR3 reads TGTGCCAGCACCCTTAGGACAGTTCAATTCTATGGCTACACCTTC. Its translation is CASTLRTVQFYGYTF.

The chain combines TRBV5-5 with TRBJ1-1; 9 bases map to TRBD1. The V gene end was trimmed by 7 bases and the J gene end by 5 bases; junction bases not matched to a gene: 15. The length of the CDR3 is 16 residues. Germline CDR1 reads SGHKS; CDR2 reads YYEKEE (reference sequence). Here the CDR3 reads CASEGILGQGLTEAFF. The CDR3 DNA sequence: TGTGCCAGCGAGGGGATCCTGGGACAGGGCTTGACTGAAGCTTTCTTT.

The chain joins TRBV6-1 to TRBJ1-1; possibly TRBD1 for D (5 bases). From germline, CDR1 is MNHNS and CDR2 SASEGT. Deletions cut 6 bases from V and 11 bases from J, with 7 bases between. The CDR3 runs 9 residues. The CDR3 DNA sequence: TGTGCCAGCAGGGGGGGGGCTTTCTTT. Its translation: CASRGGAFF.

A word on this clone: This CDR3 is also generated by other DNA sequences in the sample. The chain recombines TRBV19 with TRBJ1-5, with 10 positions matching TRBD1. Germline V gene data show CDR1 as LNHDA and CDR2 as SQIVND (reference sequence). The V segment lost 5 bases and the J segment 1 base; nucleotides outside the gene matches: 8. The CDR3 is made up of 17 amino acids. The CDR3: CASSRQGALSSNQPQHF. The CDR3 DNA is TGTGCCAGTAGTCGACAGGGGGCCTTGTCGAGCAATCAGCCCCAGCATTTT.

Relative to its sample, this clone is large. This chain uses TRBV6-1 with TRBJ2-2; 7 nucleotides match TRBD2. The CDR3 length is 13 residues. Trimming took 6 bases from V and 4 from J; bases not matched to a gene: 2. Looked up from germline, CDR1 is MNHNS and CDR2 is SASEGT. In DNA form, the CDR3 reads TGTGCCAGCAGGGGGAGGGTCACCGGGGAGCTGTTTTTT. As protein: CASRGRVTGELFF.

CDR3 amino acids: CASSFRESADTQYF. For the CDR3, the DNA is TGTGCCAGCAGTTTTCGGGAAAGTGCAGATACGCAGTATTTT. The V call is TRBV27, the J call TRBJ2-3; tentative D call: TRBD2 (5 bases). Germline-derived CDR1 and CDR2 are MNHEY and SMNVEV (reference sequence). Trimming took 3 bases from V and 4 from J, leaving 11 bases between them. This CDR3 comprises 14 residues.

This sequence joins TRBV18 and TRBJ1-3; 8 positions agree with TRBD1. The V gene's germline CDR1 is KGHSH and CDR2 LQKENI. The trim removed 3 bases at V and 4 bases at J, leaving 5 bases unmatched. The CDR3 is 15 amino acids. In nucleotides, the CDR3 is TGTGCCAGCTCACCTCCAAGGACAGGGGGAAACACCATATATTTT. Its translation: CASSPPRTGGNTIYF. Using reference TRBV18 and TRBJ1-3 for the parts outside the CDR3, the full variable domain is NAGVMQNPRHLVRRRGQEARLRCSPMKGHSHVYWYRQLPEEGLKFMVYLQKENIIDESGMPKERFSAEFPKEGPSILRIQQVVRGDSAAYFCASSPPRTGGNTIYFGEGSWLTVV.

The CDR3 region is CASSRDGETQYF. The CDR3 DNA follows: TGTGCCAGCAGCCGGGACGGAGAGACCCAGTACTTC. The J gene is TRBJ2-5, the V gene TRBV11-1, with D perhaps TRBD1 or TRBD2 (5 bases each). Germline CDR1 SGHAT, CDR2 FQDESV (reference sequence). V lost 5 bases, J lost 4 bases, and 8 bases lay in between. There are 12 residues in the CDR3.

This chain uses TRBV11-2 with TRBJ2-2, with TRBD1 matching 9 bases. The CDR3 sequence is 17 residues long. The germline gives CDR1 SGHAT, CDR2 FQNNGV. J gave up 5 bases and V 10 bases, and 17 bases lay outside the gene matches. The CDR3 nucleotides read TGTGCCACCGGCGCCCTTCCCGGGACAGGGTGGACCGGGGAGCTGTTTTTT. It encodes CATGALPGTGWTGELFF.